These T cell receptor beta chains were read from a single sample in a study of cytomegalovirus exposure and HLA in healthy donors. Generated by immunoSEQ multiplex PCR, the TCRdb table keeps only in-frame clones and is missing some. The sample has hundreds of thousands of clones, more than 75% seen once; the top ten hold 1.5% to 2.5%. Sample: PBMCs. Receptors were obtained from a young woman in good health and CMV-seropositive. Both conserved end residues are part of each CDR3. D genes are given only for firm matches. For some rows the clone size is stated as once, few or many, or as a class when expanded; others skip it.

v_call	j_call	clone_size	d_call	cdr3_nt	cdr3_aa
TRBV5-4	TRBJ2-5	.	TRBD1	TGTGCCAGCAGCCCGGGACAGGGGGCTGTGGAGACCCAGTACTTC	CASSPGQGAVETQYF
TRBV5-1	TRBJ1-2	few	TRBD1	TGCGCCAGCAGAAAACCGGGACAGGGGTACTATGGCTACACCTTC	CASRKPGQGYYGYTF
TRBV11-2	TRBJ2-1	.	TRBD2	TGTGCCAGCACGCATCAGCGGGGGTACAATGAGCAGTTCTTC	CASTHQRGYNEQFF
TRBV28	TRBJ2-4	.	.	TGTGCCAGCAGTACCGGTGTGGTGAAAAACATTCAGTACTTC	CASSTGVVKNIQYF
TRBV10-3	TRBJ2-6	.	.	TGTGCCATACAACCCTTTGGGGCCAACGTCCTGACTTTC	CAIQPFGANVLTF
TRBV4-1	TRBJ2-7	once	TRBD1	TGCGCCAGCAGCCAGCTGGACAGGGGCTACGAGCAGTACTTC	CASSQLDRGYEQYF
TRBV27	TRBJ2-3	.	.	TGTGCCAGCAGTGAGGGGGCAGATACGCAGTATTTT	CASSEGADTQYF
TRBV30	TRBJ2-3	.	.	TGTGCCTGGGGGGAGGCCCTGACAAGAGATACGCAGTATTTT	CAWGEALTRDTQYF
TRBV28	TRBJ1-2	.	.	TGTGCCAGCAGTTTGGGGGGCTATGGCTACACCTTC	CASSLGGYGYTF
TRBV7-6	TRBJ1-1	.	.	TGTGCCAGCAGCGCCACGGGATTTGTAAACACTGAAGCTTTCTTT	CASSATGFVNTEAFF
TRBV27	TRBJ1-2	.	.	TGTGCCAGCAGTCCCGGGATCGCACGCTATGGCTACACCTTC	CASSPGIARYGYTF
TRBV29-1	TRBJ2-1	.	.	TGCAGCGTTGAGGCATCGGGCTACAATGAGCAGTTCTTC	CSVEASGYNEQFF
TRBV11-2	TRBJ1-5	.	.	TGTGCCAGCAGCCCTGACAGCTATAGCAATCAGCCCCAGCATTTT	CASSPDSYSNQPQHF
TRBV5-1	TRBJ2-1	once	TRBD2	TGCGCCAGCAGCTTGGGACCCCAACTAGCGGGAGCATCGAATGAGCAGTTCTTC	CASSLGPQLAGASNEQFF
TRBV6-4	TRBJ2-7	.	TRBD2	TGTGCCAGCAGTGGGGAAGCGGGAGGCTACGAGCAGTACTTC	CASSGEAGGYEQYF
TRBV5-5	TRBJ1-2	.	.	TGTGCCAGCAGCTTGGGTGGCAGGAATCATGGCTACACCTTC	CASSLGGRNHGYTF
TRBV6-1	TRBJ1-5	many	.	TGTGCCAGCAGTTCGACACAGCCCCAGCATTTT	CASSSTQPQHF
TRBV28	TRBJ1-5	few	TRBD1	TGTGCCAGCAGGGGGACAGGCAATCAGCCCCAGCATTTT	CASRGTGNQPQHF
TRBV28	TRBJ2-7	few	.	TGTGCCAGCAGTCCAGGGACTGGGCCCTACGAGCAGTACTTC	CASSPGTGPYEQYF
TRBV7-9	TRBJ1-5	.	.	TGTGCCAGCAGCTTAGAGAGGAATCAGCCCCAGCATTTT	CASSLERNQPQHF
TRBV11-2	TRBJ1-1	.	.	TGTGCCAGCAGCTTAGGCCAACGACAGATTGAAGCTTTCTTT	CASSLGQRQIEAFF
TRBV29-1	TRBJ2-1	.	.	TGCAGCGTTGGGCAGAGGGCCAATGAGCAGTTCTTC	CSVGQRANEQFF
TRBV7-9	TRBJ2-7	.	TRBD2	TGTGCCAGCAGCCTCGGACTAGCGGGAGCCCTCTCCTACGAGCAGTACTTC	CASSLGLAGALSYEQYF
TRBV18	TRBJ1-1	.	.	TGTGCCAGCTCACCAAGGGGGGGTGAGGCTTTCTTT	CASSPRGGEAFF
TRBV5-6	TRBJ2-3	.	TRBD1	TGTGCCAGCAGCTTGTCGACAGGGCAGCCAGATACGCAGTATTTT	CASSLSTGQPDTQYF
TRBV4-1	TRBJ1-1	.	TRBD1	TGCGCCAGCAGCCAATGGACAGGGGGTCGGTTTTCGATTGATGAAGCTTTCTTT	CASSQWTGGRFSIDEAFF
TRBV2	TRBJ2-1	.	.	TGTGCCAGCAGGGAAGGCGATTATCTTACGGGTGAGCAGTTCTTC	CASREGDYLTGEQFF